The 9 T cell receptor beta chains below come from one sample, sequenced in a study of T cell responses to AZD1222 COVID-19 vaccine. Sequenced by immunoSEQ multiplex PCR; TCRdb stores in-frame clones only, minus some. The sample contains some 100,000 clones, 85% to 90% of which appear only once. Sequencing was performed on peripheral blood, taken 28 days after the second AZD1222 dose. These TCRs come from an adult who received the AZD1222 COVID-19 vaccine.

The chain is built from TRBV7-9 and TRBJ1-1; the D gene is possibly TRBD1 (5 bases). Germline CDR1 and CDR2: SEHNR and FQNEAQ (reference sequence). The CDR3 totals 14 residues. The V end was cut by 4 bases, the J end by 7 bases, with 16 bases between. CDR3 coding DNA: TGTGCCAGCAGCTACGCGGGGCACAGTAATGAAGCTTTCTTT. This encodes CASSYAGHSNEAFF.

This chain connects TRBV12-3 or TRBV12-4 to TRBJ1-2; D possibly corresponds to TRBD1 (6 bases). The V gene lost 6 bases and the J gene lost 4 bases, with 12 bases spanning the gap. The CDR3 has 13 amino acids. The CDR3 DNA reads as TGTGCCAGCAGCCCTGGACAGCCCTATGGCTACACCTTC. As protein: CASSPGQPYGYTF.

This clone was seen only a few times. The chain joins TRBV27 to TRBJ2-3; 9 bases map to TRBD1. Trimming cost V 5 bases and J 2 bases; bases outside gene matches: 8. Per the germline V gene, CDR1 is MNHEY and CDR2 is SMNVEV (reference sequence). This CDR3 region has 16 residues. The CDR3 sequence: CASSGGQGLYTDTQYF. The CDR3 nucleotides read TGTGCCAGCAGTGGGGGACAGGGCCTCTACACAGATACGCAGTATTTT.

V and J are TRBV7-2 and TRBJ2-2; D is tentatively TRBD1 or TRBD2 (6 bases each). With 1 base removed from V and 1 base from J, the gap between germline ends came to 10 bases. The CDR3 contains 16 residues. Per the germline V gene, CDR1 is SGHTA and CDR2 is FQGNSA. In DNA, the CDR3 is TGTGCCAGCAGCTTAGTGGGGGGACAGAACACCGGGGAGCTGTTTTTT. Encoded protein: CASSLVGGQNTGELFF.

The chain recombines TRBV5-8 with TRBJ2-3, with 8 bases fitting TRBD1. CDR1 is SGHTS and CDR2 is YDEGEE in the germline V gene. Trimming at V came to 2 bases and at J to 3 bases, leaving 2 bases not matched to a gene. This CDR3 contains 14 residues. The CDR3 loop reads CASSFRTGTDTQYF. DNA for the CDR3: TGTGCCAGCAGCTTCCGGACAGGGACAGATACGCAGTATTTT.

J is TRBJ2-5 and V is TRBV3-1 (or the pseudogene TRBV3-2); no clear D. Germline CDR1 is LGHDT and CDR2 is YNNKEL (reference sequence). The CDR3 totals 12 residues. Trimming shortened V by 5 bases and J by 5 bases, and 9 bases separated the two germline ends. The CDR3 DNA is TGTGCCAGCAGCTCGAGACCCGAGACCCAGTACTTC. Translated: CASSSRPETQYF.

This chain links TRBV3-1 (or the pseudogene TRBV3-2) with TRBJ2-2; tentative D call: TRBD2 (5 bases). The germline V gene has CDR1 LGHDT and CDR2 YNNKEL (reference sequence). The CDR3 runs 16 residues. V shed 1 base and J shed 2 bases, with 11 bases lying between them. The CDR3 nucleotides read TGTGCCAGCAGCCAAGTCGCAGGACTCAACACCGGGGAGCTGTTTTTT. Amino acids: CASSQVAGLNTGELFF.

The gene calls are TRBV5-6 and TRBJ2-4; 9 positions match TRBD2. V shed 4 bases, J shed 9 bases, and the junction held 11 bases outside the gene matches. Per germline, CDR1 SGHDT and CDR2 YYEEEE. This CDR3 is built from 15 residues. CDR3 DNA: TGTGCCAGCAGCCGCCCAGCGGGGGGACGCTCCATTCAGTACTTC. As protein: CASSRPAGGRSIQYF.

This sequence joins TRBV5-3 and TRBJ2-5, with a tentative D call TRBD2 (6 bases). TRBV5-3 is noted as an ORF with a role that remains uncertain. CDR3 length equals 14 residues. Trimming shortened V by 4 bases and J by 5 bases, and 15 bases separated the two germline ends. The CDR3 DNA follows: TGTGCCAGAAGCATTGGACTAAGCTTTGAGACCCAGTACTTC. Translating gives CARSIGLSFETQYF.